This entry lists 28 T cell receptor beta chains sequenced from one sample in a study of molecular identifiers for immune sequencing clone quantification. TCRdb re-called the PCR reads with MiXCR, one entry per CDR3 protein. The table lists some 320,000 distinct CDR3 sequences, about 20% of them singletons, with approximately 0.8% in the top ten. Sequenced material: naive CD8+ T cells from blood, with Jurkat cell RNA spiked in. Subset defined: FACS-sorted CD8+CD4-CCR7+CD45RA+ naive T cells. The receptors come from a human donor in good health. Some libraries in this study had Jurkat cell RNA spiked in.

In this sample, this clonotype turned up many times. V and J are TRBV7-9 and TRBJ2-3; D ambiguous. V was cut by 5 bases and J by 6 bases, with 12 bases left in between. This CDR3 has 13 amino acids. Looked up from germline, CDR1 is SEHNR and CDR2 is FQNEAQ (reference sequence). The DNA for the CDR3 is TGTGCCAGCAGCCCACACCGTCGGGATACGCAGTATTTT. It is translated as CASSPHRRDTQYF.

The chain has TRBV19 and TRBJ2-1, with TRBD1 matching 9 bases. There are 18 residues in the CDR3. V dropped 3 bases and J dropped 1; count of bases not matched to a gene: 10. The germline V gene has CDR1 LNHDA and CDR2 SQIVND (reference sequence). The CDR3 nucleotides are TGTGCCAGTAGTATCTCCTTCTCAGACAGGGGGTCCTACAATGAGCAGTTCTTC. It codes for CASSISFSDRGSYNEQFF.

This clonotype was recorded many times. V and J are TRBV7-6 and TRBJ2-7, with 14 bases lining up with TRBD2. The CDR3 length is 15 residues. Per germline, CDR1 SGHVS and CDR2 FNYEAQ. Trimming cost V 4 bases and J 3 bases; bases outside gene matches: 2. Here the CDR3 reads CASSSGTSGGYEQYF. CDR3 in DNA: TGTGCCAGCAGCTCCGGGACTAGCGGGGGCTACGAGCAGTACTTC.

In the case of this clonotype: A read error is possible here, since a much larger clone lies one base away. The chain has TRBV2 and TRBJ1-2; 9 bases are a match to TRBD1. This CDR3 is built from 15 residues. Germline CDR1 SNHLY, CDR2 FYNNEI. The CDR3 protein is CASSEAWDRDYGCTF. The CDR3, as DNA: TGTGCCAGCAGTGAAGCCTGGGACAGGGACTATGGCTGCACCTTC.

This clonotype was seen many times. This chain links TRBV19 with TRBJ2-7; TRBD2 aligns across 8 bases. Per the germline V gene, CDR1 is LNHDA and CDR2 is SQIVND (reference sequence). The CDR3 runs to 14 residues. With V trimmed by 5 bases and J by 4 bases, 7 bases remained unmatched. CDR3 sequence reads: CASSPSGSEYEQYF. CDR3 bases: TGTGCCAGTAGTCCCAGCGGGAGTGAGTACGAGCAGTACTTC.

J is TRBJ2-1 and V is TRBV27; D ambiguous. This CDR3 is 14 amino acids long. V was pared by 1 base and J by 5 bases, with 9 bases between. Germline CDR1 is MNHEY and CDR2 is SMNVEV (reference sequence). CDR3 sequence reads: CASSLWLTNNEQFF. The CDR3 coding sequence is TGTGCCAGCAGTTTATGGCTCACCAACAATGAGCAGTTCTTC.

This clonotype was recorded at least ten times. V is TRBV7-6 and J is TRBJ2-2, with 14 bases matching TRBD2. Looked up from germline, CDR1 is SGHVS and CDR2 is FNYEAQ. The CDR3 runs 19 residues. After removal of 5 bases from V and 2 bases from J, the junction contained 10 bases not matched to a gene. CDR3 sequence reads: CASSVYTGTSGGNTGELFF. The CDR3 DNA reads TGTGCCAGCAGCGTGTATACCGGGACTAGCGGGGGAAACACCGGGGAGCTGTTTTTT.

In its sample, this clonotype was seen many times. J is TRBJ2-6 and V is TRBV28; D is perhaps TRBD2 (7 bases). The length of the CDR3 is 18 residues. Germline V CDR1 and CDR2: MDHEN, SYDVKM. The V gene lost 6 bases and the J gene lost 2 bases, with 20 bases spanning the gap. CDR3 sequence: CASSQIGGGVTGANVLTF. The CDR3 nucleotides read TGTGCCAGCAGCCAAATAGGGGGGGGTGTAACTGGGGCCAACGTCCTGACTTTC.

This clonotype was seen more than once but under ten times. An end of the junction differs from the germline gene, which may be a read error. The chain uses TRBV5-1 and TRBJ2-3; tentatively, D is TRBD2 (6 bases). The CDR3 extends over 20 amino acids. Germline CDR1 is SGHRS and CDR2 is YFSETQ. The CDR3 reads CARSLTWAVTGETSTDTQYF. The CDR3 DNA reads as TGCGCCCGCAGCTTGACCTGGGCGGTAACGGGGGAGACTAGCACAGATACGCAGTATTTT. Full variable domain (outside the CDR3, taken from reference TRBV5-1 and TRBJ2-3): KAGVTQTPRYLIKTRGQQVTLSCSPISGHRSVSWYQQTPGQGLQFLFEYFSETQRNKGNFPGRFSGRQFSNSRSEMNVSTLELGDSALYLCARSLTWAVTGETSTDTQYFGPGTRLTVL.

Points on this clonotype: This may be a read error, as it is one base from a much larger clone. The chain carries TRBV7-2 and TRBJ2-7, with 8 bases fitting TRBD2. In germline, CDR1 is SGHTA, CDR2 FQGNSA. Trimming removed 5 bases from V and 5 bases from J; junction bases left unmatched: 14. The CDR3 covers 16 residues. This CDR3 is CASSRQSSGCSNEQYF. The CDR3 bases are TGTGCCAGCAGCCGGCAGTCTAGCGGGTGTTCTAACGAGCAGTACTTC.

This clonotype has just a few counts. J is TRBJ2-7 and V is TRBV5-3, with D tentatively TRBD1 (6 bases). TRBV5-3 is noted as an ORF with a role that remains uncertain. CDR3 size: 17 residues. V dropped 4 bases and J dropped 1 base, with 21 bases sitting between them. In DNA, the CDR3 is TGTGCCAGAAGCCGAAACCCTCAGACAGGCTATTCCTACGAGCAGTACTTC. Its protein is CARSRNPQTGYSYEQYF.

The V call is TRBV5-4, the J call TRBJ1-1; no firm D call. This CDR3 is 12 amino acids long. The germline V gene encodes CDR1 SGHNT and CDR2 YYREEE (reference sequence). V was trimmed by 10 bases and J by 0 bases, leaving 10 bases between them. As DNA, the CDR3 is TGTGCCGGATACGACGTGAACACTGAAGCTTTCTTT. Encoded protein: CAGYDVNTEAFF.

This clonotype was counted many times. The chain links TRBV5-4 to TRBJ2-5; the match to TRBD2 covers 8 bases. CDR1 is SGHNT and CDR2 is YYREEE in the germline V gene (reference sequence). The CDR3 loop spans 15 amino acids. The ends lost 4 bases at V and 5 bases at J; junction bases unmatched: 10. The CDR3 DNA follows: TGTGCCAGCAGCACCGGTACTAGCGGACTGGAGACCCAGTACTTC. It encodes CASSTGTSGLETQYF.

This clonotype was found many times. J is TRBJ2-7 and V is TRBV7-8, with TRBD2 matching 7 bases. The V and J ends lost 4 bases and 2 bases, in that order; junction bases with no gene match: 11. Germline-derived CDR1 and CDR2 are SGHVS and FQNEAQ. The CDR3 has 16 residues. CDR3 loop: CASSSPSGSYTYEQYF. In nucleotides, the CDR3 is TGTGCCAGCAGCTCCCCTAGCGGATCTTACACCTACGAGCAGTACTTC. The full variable domain, its missing parts supplied by reference TRBV7-8 and TRBJ2-7, is GAGVSQSPRYKVAKRGQDVALRCDPISGHVSLFWYQQALGQGPEFLTYFQNEAQLDKSGLPSDRFFAERPEGSVSTLKIQRTQQEDSAVYLCASSSPSGSYTYEQYFGPGTRLTVT.

A few counts support this clonotype. The rearrangement uses TRBV27 and TRBJ2-3; TRBD2 aligns across 8 bases. V lost 1 base to trimming and J lost 5 bases; unmatched junction nucleotides: 5. Germline CDR1 and CDR2: MNHEY and SMNVEV (reference sequence). This CDR3 region has 15 residues. CDR3 nucleotides: TGTGCCAGCAGTTTATTAGCGGGGTACGGAGATACGCAGTATTTT. Its translation: CASSLLAGYGDTQYF.

V gene TRBV6-6 combines with J gene TRBJ2-3, with 10 bases lining up with TRBD1. Germline V gene data show CDR1 as MNHNY and CDR2 as SVGAGI (reference sequence). V was pared by 0 bases and J by 4 bases, with 10 bases of the junction left unmatched. The CDR3 is made up of 18 amino acids. The DNA of the CDR3 is TGTGCCAGCAGTTACTCGATGTCTACGACAGGGGGCTCAGATACGCAGTATTTT. Protein sequence: CASSYSMSTTGGSDTQYF.

Many counts were recorded for this clonotype. The gene calls are TRBV28 and TRBJ1-5; TRBD1 matches 8 bases. Germline CDR1 reads MDHEN; CDR2 reads SYDVKM. This CDR3 region has 15 residues. V shed 6 bases and J 0 bases; nucleotides not matched to a gene: 4. CDR3 region: CASRGDRNSNQPQHF. The CDR3 DNA reads TGTGCCAGCAGAGGGGACAGGAATAGCAATCAGCCCCAGCATTTT.

The chain links TRBV28 to TRBJ2-7; possible D gene TRBD1, 5 bases. This CDR3 spans 15 amino acids. Trimming pared 6 bases from V and 0 bases from J, leaving 15 bases between. Germline V gene lookup returns CDR1 MDHEN and CDR2 SYDVKM. The CDR3 sequence: CASSYRGLSSYEQYF. The CDR3 DNA reads as TGTGCCAGCAGCTATAGGGGCCTGAGCTCCTACGAGCAGTACTTC.

Of note for this clonotype: A much bigger clone sits one base away, suggesting this may be a read error. J is TRBJ2-1 and V is TRBV11-2; 8 bases are shared with TRBD2. CDR3 length: 14 amino acids. Germline V CDR1 and CDR2: SGHAT, FQNNGV. DNA for the CDR3: TGTGCCAGCAGGAACAGCGGGGGATACAATGAGCAGCTCTTC. This encodes CASRNSGGYNEQLF.

This clonotype came up many times. V and J are TRBV28 and TRBJ2-5; 11 nucleotides match TRBD1. The germline gives CDR1 MDHEN, CDR2 SYDVKM. The CDR3 is made up of 15 amino acids. J was trimmed by 1 base and V by 5 bases; bases with no gene match: 3. CDR3 region: CASSPGTGGQETQYF. DNA of the CDR3: TGTGCCAGCAGTCCCGGGACAGGGGGCCAAGAGACCCAGTACTTC. The full variable domain, with the rest looked up from reference TRBV28 and TRBJ2-5, is DVKVTQSSRYLVKRTGEKVFLECVQDMDHENMFWYRQDPGLGLRLIYFSYDVKMKEKGDIPEGYSVSREKKERFSLILESASTNQTSMYLCASSPGTGGQETQYFGPGTRLLVL.

This clonotype was detected ten times or more. J is TRBJ2-7 and V is TRBV27; 10 nucleotides line up with TRBD2. V shed 4 bases, J shed 6 bases, and the junction held 6 bases outside the gene matches. The CDR3 is 14 residues long. CDR1 is MNHEY, CDR2 SMNVEV, per germline (reference sequence). The CDR3 DNA follows: TGTGCCAGCAGTTCGGGGACTAGCGAATCCGAGCAGTACTTC. It specifies CASSSGTSESEQYF.

Only a few counts were recorded for this clonotype. The chain is built from TRBV20-1 and TRBJ2-7; D is possibly TRBD1 (6 bases). The germline V and J ends were trimmed by 0 bases and 3 bases, with 12 bases remaining between them. The germline V gene encodes CDR1 DFQATT and CDR2 SNEGSKA (reference sequence). This CDR3 spans 14 amino acids. DNA of the CDR3: TGCAGTGCTAGAGAGTCAGGGGAATTCTACGAGCAGTACTTC. Translated, it gives CSARESGEFYEQYF.

The chain couples TRBV2 to TRBJ2-5, with TRBD2 identical over 10 bases. The CDR3 covers 15 residues. The V gene end was trimmed by 4 bases and the J gene end by 5 bases; junction bases not matched to a gene: 7. Per the germline V gene, CDR1 is SNHLY and CDR2 is FYNNEI. This CDR3 is CASSARLAGVETQYF. CDR3 DNA sequence: TGTGCCAGCAGTGCCCGGCTAGCGGGAGTTGAGACCCAGTACTTC.

This clonotype was counted many times. The chain joins TRBV4-1 to TRBJ1-1, with D hard to call. The V and J ends lost 2 bases and 5 bases respectively, with 6 bases between them. The CDR3 has 12 residues. Per the germline V gene, CDR1 is MGHRA and CDR2 is YSYEKL. CDR3: CASSQIGTEAFF. CDR3 coding DNA: TGCGCCAGCAGCCAAATAGGGACTGAAGCTTTCTTT.

Details on this clonotype: A much larger clone lies a single base off, so this may be a read error. The V and J genes are TRBV2 and TRBJ2-5, with D perhaps being TRBD1 or TRBD2 (6 bases each). V lost 4 bases to trimming and J lost 2 bases, with 11 bases between them. Germline CDR1 SNHLY, CDR2 FYNNEI. CDR3 length: 14 amino acids. The CDR3 region is CASSGGASQETQYF. As DNA, the CDR3 is TGTGCCAGCAGTGGGGGGGCAAGTCAAGAGACCCAGTACTTC.

This clonotype has only a few counts. The chain recombines TRBV18 with TRBJ2-7; D ambiguous. Germline V gives CDR1 KGHSH, CDR2 LQKENI. With 3 bases removed from V and 3 bases from J, the gap between germline ends came to 15 bases. This CDR3 is built from 15 residues. The CDR3 reads CASSPVGRADYEQYF. The DNA of the CDR3 is TGTGCCAGCTCACCGGTTGGCCGGGCCGACTACGAGCAGTACTTC.

As for this clonotype: A junction boundary mismatches the germline segment, possibly from a read error. The chain joins TRBV29-1 to TRBJ1-2, with D maybe TRBD1 (5 bases). Germline V gives CDR1 SQVTM, CDR2 ANQGSEA. The CDR3 totals 13 residues. The CDR3 coding sequence is TGCGGCGTCCCCGAGCCAGGGCCCTATGGCTACACCTTC. Protein product: CGVPEPGPYGYTF.

Regarding this clonotype: A read error is possible here, since a much larger clone lies one base away. In DNA form, the CDR3 reads TGTGCCAGCGGCTTAGGGGGCAGGTCGTACTACGAGCAGTACTTC. Its translation: CASGLGGRSYYEQYF. The chain combines TRBV7-9 with TRBJ2-7, with 7 bases identical to TRBD1. Germline lookup yields CDR1 SEHNR and CDR2 FQNEAQ (reference sequence). The CDR3 contains 15 residues.